The subject of this entry is one T cell receptor (beta chain). Its antigen is currently unknown. The study enrolled healthy HIV-negative adults without recent acute infections or vaccinations as donors. Germline CDR1 is GTSNPN and CDR2 is SVGIG (reference sequence). Between the trimmed V and J ends, which lost 0 bases and 1 base, there was a span of 18 bases. The CDR3 has 17 residues. This sample was taken from a study of shared clonotypes between healthy human individuals. Study-wide context: Two women and three men aged 18 to 49 served as donors.

Here immunoSEQ multiplex PCR was the method, and the copy in TCRdb shows in-frame clones only, minus some. The sample yields nearly 500,000 clones, 76% seen once. Study results and limitations: Represented genetic and exposure-history diversity was restricted by having few donors. Sampling covered blood only; tissue repertoires likely differ.

The chain is built from TRBV30 and TRBJ1-2; a weak D match, TRBD1 (6 bases). The sequence was obtained from a woman in her 40s in good health. Some clones in this sample may be carry-over from other donors' samples. Input material: PBMCs. CDR3 protein: CAWSVMAGVMDNYGYTF. The CDR3 DNA reads as TGTGCCTGGAGTGTGATGGCAGGGGTGATGGATAACTATGGCTACACCTTC.